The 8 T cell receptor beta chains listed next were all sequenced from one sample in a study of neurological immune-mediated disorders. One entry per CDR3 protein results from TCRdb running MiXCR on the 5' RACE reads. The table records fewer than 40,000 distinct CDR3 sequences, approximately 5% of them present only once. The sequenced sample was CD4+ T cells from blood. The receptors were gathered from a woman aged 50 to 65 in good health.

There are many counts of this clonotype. The DNA of the CDR3 is TGTGCCATTCAAGGTGGGGGCTACAATGAGCAGTTCTTC. This translates into CAIQGGGYNEQFF. The chain employs TRBV6-2 or TRBV6-3 and TRBJ2-1, with D perhaps assigned TRBD1 or TRBD2 (5 bases each). The CDR3 is 13 amino acids. V was cut by 10 bases and J by 3 bases, with 13 bases left in between. The germline CDR1 and CDR2 sequences are MNHEY and SVGEGT.

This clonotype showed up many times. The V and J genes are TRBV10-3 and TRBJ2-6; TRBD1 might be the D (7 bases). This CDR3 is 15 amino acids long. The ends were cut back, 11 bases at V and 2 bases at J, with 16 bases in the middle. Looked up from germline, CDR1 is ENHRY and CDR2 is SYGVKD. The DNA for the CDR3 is TGTGCCTCGCTCAGGGGGGCAGCTGGGGCCAACGTCCTGACTTTC. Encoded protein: CASLRGAAGANVLTF.

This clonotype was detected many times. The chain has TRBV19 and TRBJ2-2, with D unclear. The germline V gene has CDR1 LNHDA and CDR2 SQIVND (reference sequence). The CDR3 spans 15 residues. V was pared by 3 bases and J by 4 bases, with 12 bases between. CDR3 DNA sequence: TGTGCCAGTAGTATTGGCTTACCGTCCACCGGGGAGCTGTTTTTT. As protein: CASSIGLPSTGELFF.

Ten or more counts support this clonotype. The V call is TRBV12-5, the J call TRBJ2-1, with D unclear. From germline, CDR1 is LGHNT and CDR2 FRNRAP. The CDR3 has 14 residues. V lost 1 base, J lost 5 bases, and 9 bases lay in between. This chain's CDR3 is CASGLGIPNNEQFF. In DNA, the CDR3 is TGTGCTAGTGGTTTGGGGATACCCAACAATGAGCAGTTCTTC.

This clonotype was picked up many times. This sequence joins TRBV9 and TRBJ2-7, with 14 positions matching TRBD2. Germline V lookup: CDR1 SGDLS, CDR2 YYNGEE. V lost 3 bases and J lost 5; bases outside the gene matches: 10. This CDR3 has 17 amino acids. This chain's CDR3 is CASSERGLAGDGDEQYF. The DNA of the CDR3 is TGTGCCAGCAGCGAGAGGGGACTAGCGGGAGACGGAGACGAGCAGTACTTC.

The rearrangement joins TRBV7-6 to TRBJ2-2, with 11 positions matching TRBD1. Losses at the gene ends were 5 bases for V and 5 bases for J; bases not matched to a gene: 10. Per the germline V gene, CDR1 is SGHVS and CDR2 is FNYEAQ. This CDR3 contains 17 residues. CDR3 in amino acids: CASSLGQGASGTGELFF. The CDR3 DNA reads TGTGCCAGCAGCCTCGGACAGGGGGCTTCGGGGACCGGGGAGCTGTTTTTT.

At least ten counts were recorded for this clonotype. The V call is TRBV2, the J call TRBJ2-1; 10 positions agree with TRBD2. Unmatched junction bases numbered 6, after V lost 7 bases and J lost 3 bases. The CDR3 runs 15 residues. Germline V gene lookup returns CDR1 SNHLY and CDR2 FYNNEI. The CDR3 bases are TGTGCCAGCAAGCTAGCGGGGGACTTCTACAATGAGCAGTTCTTC. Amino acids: CASKLAGDFYNEQFF.

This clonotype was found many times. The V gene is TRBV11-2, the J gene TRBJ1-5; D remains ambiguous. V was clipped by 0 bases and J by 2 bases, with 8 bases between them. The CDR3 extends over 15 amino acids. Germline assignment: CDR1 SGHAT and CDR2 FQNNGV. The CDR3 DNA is TGTGCCAGCAGCTTAGATGCAGGACGCAATCAGCCCCAGCATTTT. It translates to CASSLDAGRNQPQHF.